This T cell receptor (beta chain) derives from a study of blood T cell repertoires in COVID-19. For the study at large: Sites in the United States, Italy and Spain provided acute and convalescent COVID-19 samples.

The CDR3 has 15 residues. The germline V gene has CDR1 LGHNA and CDR2 YNFKEQ. Germline trimming cut 4 bases from V and 4 bases from J; bases unmatched to any gene: 7. Per the original data handling: Amplified reference gene primers provided the basis for estimating nucleated cell counts. Measured with immunoSEQ multiplex PCR; TCRdb has only the in-frame clones, and not every one. V and J calls and clone size are as listed in that table; D and trimming were resolved from the DNA. The sample carries approximately 240,000 clones, over 75% recorded once. The J gene is TRBJ2-1, the V gene TRBV4-2; 7 nucleotides align to TRBD1. The sequence was obtained from a woman between 40 and 50 years old who had recovered from COVID-19. The specimen sequenced was peripheral blood. The CDR3 spells CASSPLDRSYNEQFF. CDR3 sequence (DNA): TGTGCCAGCAGCCCCTTGGACAGGTCTTACAATGAGCAGTTCTTC.